The 22 T cell receptor beta chains presented below share a single source sample, sequenced in a study of T cells expressing NK-cell markers. TCRdb re-called the 5' RACE reads and catalogs CDR3 proteins one per entry, DNA excluded. The specimen's table records more than 90,000 distinct CDR3 sequences. What was sequenced was blood T cells: a sorted CD56 or NKG2C T cell subset, CD4+ or CD8+ T cells, or bulk PBMC T cells (not recorded which). The receptor set was obtained from a woman between 18 and 75 years old in good health.

The chain employs TRBV20-1 and TRBJ1-1; TCRdb outputs TRBD1, but without DNA this stays unchecked. CDR1 is DFQATT and CDR2 is SNEGSKA in the germline V gene (reference sequence). There are 11 residues in the CDR3. The CDR3 spells CSARGGYEAFF.

This chain uses TRBV5-1 with TRBJ1-1; the TCRdb D gene call, TRBD1, has no DNA to confirm it. The CDR3 contains 15 residues. Germline loops: CDR1 SGHRS, CDR2 YFSETQ. CDR3 protein: CASSPTDRGGTEAFF.

The chain employs TRBV5-6 and TRBJ2-5. From germline, CDR1 is SGHDT and CDR2 YYEEEE. The CDR3 extends over 17 amino acids. The CDR3 region is CASSLGRYDEGRETQYF.

The V gene is TRBV4-3, the J gene TRBJ2-7; as DNA is missing, the TRBD1 call by TCRdb cannot be tested. The V gene's germline CDR1 is LGHNA and CDR2 YSLEER. There are 13 residues in the CDR3. CDR3: CASSPTRAYEQYF.

The gene calls are TRBV6-1 and TRBJ1-1; TCRdb outputs TRBD1, but without DNA this stays unchecked. This CDR3 is 17 amino acids long. Germline lookup yields CDR1 MNHNS and CDR2 SASEGT. Here the CDR3 reads CASAWGRPGQKGTEAFF.

The rearrangement joins TRBV6-4 to TRBJ2-2; with no DNA, the TCRdb D assignment of TRBD1 cannot be verified. Germline values: CDR1 MRHNA, CDR2 SNTAGT. This CDR3 comprises 17 residues. CDR3 in amino acids: CASSDYYRVEGTGELFF.

J is TRBJ1-1 and V is TRBV20-1; there is no DNA to check the TCRdb D call of TRBD1. The CDR3 is 13 amino acids. Looked up from germline, CDR1 is DFQATT and CDR2 is SNEGSKA (reference sequence). The chain's CDR3 is CSAWTGENTEAFF.

This rearrangement joins TRBV2 to TRBJ2-7; TCRdb lists TRBD1, though no DNA is available to test this call. Germline V lookup: CDR1 SNHLY, CDR2 FYNNEI. The CDR3 runs 14 residues. CDR3 amino acids: CASRVDRGLLEQYF.

The rearrangement uses TRBV6-1 and TRBJ1-6; TCRdb designates TRBD1, a call that cannot be tested without DNA. CDR3 length: 13 residues. Germline V gene lookup returns CDR1 MNHNS and CDR2 SASEGT. This CDR3 is CACLGTENSPLHF.

The rearrangement links TRBV12-3 or TRBV12-4 to TRBJ1-1; TCRdb gives TRBD1 as the D gene, but with no DNA this cannot be confirmed. The CDR3 totals 14 residues. CDR3 sequence: CASSLGTGGTEAFF.

This rearrangement joins TRBV20-1 to TRBJ2-4; TCRdb lists TRBD1, though no DNA is available to test this call. This CDR3 has 14 amino acids. Per germline, CDR1 DFQATT and CDR2 SNEGSKA (reference sequence). The CDR3 is CSVRDRLAGHIQYF.

The J gene is TRBJ1-5, the V gene TRBV20-1. The CDR3 length is 12 residues. Germline V gene data show CDR1 as DFQATT and CDR2 as SNEGSKA (reference sequence). The CDR3 sequence: CSASTLNQPQHF.

The rearrangement links TRBV19 to TRBJ2-2; TCRdb calls TRBD1, which cannot be checked without DNA. Germline V gives CDR1 LNHDA, CDR2 SQIVND (reference sequence). The CDR3 covers 14 residues. CDR3: CASSIVGGTGELFF.

The J gene is TRBJ2-1, the V gene TRBV5-1; the TCRdb call, TRBD2, lacks DNA for checking. This CDR3 region has 12 residues. Germline CDR1 reads SGHRS; CDR2 reads YFSETQ. CDR3 amino acids: CASSLTGWEQFF.

The rearrangement links TRBV4-3 to TRBJ2-2; without DNA, the TCRdb call of TRBD1 cannot be checked. In germline, CDR1 is LGHNA, CDR2 YSLEER. The length of the CDR3 is 15 residues. The CDR3 sequence is CASSQDRGNTGELFF.

This rearrangement joins TRBV6-1 to TRBJ2-3; TCRdb reports TRBD2, a call that lacks DNA to check it against. The germline CDR1 and CDR2 sequences are MNHNS and SASEGT. This CDR3 is 16 amino acids long. The CDR3 region is CASSEGSGGAADTQYF.

This chain links TRBV19 with TRBJ2-4; the D call from TCRdb, TRBD2, cannot be confirmed without DNA. CDR3 length equals 18 residues. Germline-derived CDR1 and CDR2 are LNHDA and SQIVND (reference sequence). CDR3 loop: CASSELPGLALAKNIQYF.

J is TRBJ2-1 and V is TRBV12-3 or TRBV12-4. The CDR3 runs to 11 residues. This CDR3 reads CASSRNNEQFF.

The V gene is TRBV10-1, the J gene TRBJ2-5; TCRdb's D call, TRBD1, is unchecked because there is no DNA. The germline CDR1 and CDR2 sequences are WNHNN and SYGVQD (reference sequence). The CDR3 runs to 14 residues. The CDR3: CASSVGTAKETQYF.

The chain carries TRBV7-9 and TRBJ1-2; the TCRdb call, TRBD1, lacks DNA for checking. The CDR3 length is 13 residues. Germline lookup yields CDR1 SEHNR and CDR2 FQNEAQ (reference sequence). CDR3 protein: CASSLAATDGYTF.

This chain's CDR3 is CASSLSRGLEAFF. The rearrangement links TRBV27 to TRBJ1-1; with no DNA, the TCRdb D assignment of TRBD1 cannot be verified. This CDR3 has 13 residues. CDR1 and CDR2 from the germline V gene are MNHEY and SMNVEV (reference sequence).

The gene calls are TRBV19 and TRBJ1-4. There are 15 residues in the CDR3. CDR1 is LNHDA and CDR2 is SQIVND in the germline V gene (reference sequence). Here the CDR3 reads CASSIKWQLNEKLFF.